This T cell receptor beta chain was identified in a study of blood T cell repertoires in COVID-19. As for the study in general: Acute-phase and convalescent COVID-19 samples originated in the United States, Italy and Spain. T cells, B-cell-depleted T cells, or PBMCs supplied cDNA or gDNA.

J was trimmed by 12 bases and V by 6 bases; bases with no gene match: 8. Germline CDR1 and CDR2: MDHEN and SYDVKM. CDR3 length: 11 residues. Patients of the Seattle cohort, enrolled during active infection, were followed longitudinally. Original processing methods: Scientists estimated how many nucleated cells there were by amplifying reference gene primers. TCRdb's table, derived via immunoSEQ multiplex PCR, lists solely in-frame clones and lacks some. The DNA gave D and trimming, while V, J and clone size come from that table. This table holds 100,000 to 150,000 clones, around 86% found once. This receptor was taken from a woman aged 70-85 years with COVID-19, enrolled during active disease. This rearrangement joins TRBV28 to TRBJ2-7; 7 nucleotides match TRBD1. The specimen was peripheral blood. CDR3 protein: CASSRTGNLYF. The CDR3 DNA follows: TGTGCCAGCAGCAGGACAGGCAACCTGTACTTC.